Included here is one T cell receptor beta chain sequence, with context. What antigen it recognizes has not been identified. Base qualities are not recorded, but no much larger clone differs from it by a single base. These data come from a study of cytomegalovirus exposure and HLA in healthy donors (dated by TCRdb to 2016 to 2017). Broadly, across the study: An earlier analysis of roughly 500 of the donors reported approximately 270 Gb of sequence data and more than 90 million unique TCR beta sequences from 150 million to 200 million T cells. An early release that covered fewer than 800 HLA-typed donors contained about 300 gigabases of sequencing data and tens of millions of unique TCR sequences. The genetic ancestry cluster associated with self-reported Caucasian donors included around four fifths of the 398 genotyped donors. The aim of the study was to test whether cataloging public T cell receptors could identify signatures of past pathogen exposure. Using immunosequencing, the study profiled T cell repertoires from 550 to 750 subjects and related those repertoires to cytomegalovirus serostatus. Along with the approximately 650-subject first cohort, a separate validation cohort of around 120 different subjects was used. High-throughput TCR immunosequencing, statistical association of individual TCRs with disease status, and machine learning were combined to predict cytomegalovirus infection status. In a later analysis, previously published TCR beta repertoires from 666 donors were re-analyzed and high-resolution HLA genotyping was added so that TCR occurrence patterns could be studied. The later analysis used no new phenotypic data to find candidate immune exposures, relying instead on TCR beta sequences and their occurrence across donors. An earlier analysis of around 580 of the donors used high-throughput TCR beta sequencing to judge whether each TCR beta V gene segment behaved as functional or pseudogenic. Donor age, sex, ethnicity and CMV serostatus were collected together with the repertoire data. A later genetic analysis took genome-wide SNP genotypes for about 55% of the 666 donors and used that subset as a discovery cohort. All discovery cohort repertoires had been generated on a single sequencing platform. Both class I and class II loci were covered by HLA typing, at four-digit resolution. Typing coverage differed by locus: A, B, C, DRB1 and DQB1 were typed in roughly 620-630 donors, DQA1 in approximately 520, DPA1 in over 600, and DPB1 in roughly 450. Roughly 5 DR-DQ haplotypes were handled as single units for association and clustering, since linkage in the cohort was strong. Among roughly 370 genotyped donors of the cohort, an average of approximately 250,000 unique TCR beta nucleotide sequences were sequenced per donor, around 18% of them non-productive.

Paper-wide results and their limitations: A later analysis found that HLA-associated TCR beta chains were more clonally expanded and had lower generation probabilities than equally common non-associated chains. For the cohort, immune exposure information was limited to CMV serostatus. The authors suggested that the approach could potentially be extended to other disease states and immunological phenotypes. Most CMV-associated TCR beta chains appeared to be HLA-restricted in a later analysis, and the HLA associations seemed to be driven largely by CMV exposure. Because HLA typing was missing for some donors at each locus, association tests included only the typed subset. This cohort had only TCR beta chains sequenced, and the lack of alpha or paired-chain data limited which features could be detected. A later analysis reported that several top co-occurrence clusters appeared linked to parvovirus B19, influenza, CMV and Epstein-Barr virus. When HLA alleles, especially DR and DQ, strongly co-occurred, attributing TCR associations to individual alleles was difficult. In a later genetic analysis, a missense DCLRE1C variant was associated with V-gene and J-gene trimming of TCR beta chains, and the association was replicated in an independent cohort. In both the original and validation cohorts, the classifier was reported to diagnose cytomegalovirus status with high specificity and sensitivity. A later analysis found that TCR association rates varied across HLA loci, with DRB1 alleles showing the most associated TCRs and HLA-C alleles the fewest. In an earlier analysis of some 500 of the donors, most TCR beta V segments were observed in productive rearrangements about 87% or about 30% of the time, broadly matching IMGT annotations. Most TCR sequences were observed very rarely across donors, whereas some public TCRs were present in many individuals. A further reported finding was that TCR beta sequences accurately predicted the HLA-A and HLA-B alleles for most subjects in the first cohort. Because counts were too low, some 17 rarely observed V segments, including chromosome 9 orphons, were left out of the earlier analysis of about 620 of the donors. In a later analysis, some 17,000 TCR beta sequences were associated with specific HLA alleles at a false discovery rate of 0.05. In a later genetic analysis, fewer N-insertions in productive TCRs were reported among donors in an Asian-associated ancestry cluster than the roughly 670-donor mean. A total of roughly 160 TCR beta chains were listed by the study as associated with cytomegalovirus. In vitro tests confirmed that three of the cytomegalovirus-associated TCR beta chains recognize cytomegalovirus antigens. A cluster of highly shared sequence variants was judged likely to be a technical artifact of the sequencing pipeline. Linkage disequilibrium might explain the correlated functional status among segregating V segments, but an unknown experimental factor could not be ruled out. Roughly uniform sequencing depth across donors was assumed in presence/absence analyses, although this assumption may not hold.

Library prep was done by the immunoSEQ multiplex PCR assay. For the multiplex PCR, a mixture combining 60 forward primers for TCR Vbeta segments and 13 reverse primers for TCR Jbeta segments was used. A multiplex PCR assay on genomic DNA amplified the CDR3 region of rearranged TCR beta genes. On the Illumina HiSeq System, the amplified TCR beta libraries were sequenced as 87-base-pair reads. Per the source publication's procedure: A later analysis tallied 80 million to 95 million unique TCR beta chains across the 600 to 700 repertoires, and some 12 million of those chains were shared by two or more donors. Raw reads were error-corrected and collapsed into unique sequences by a nearest-neighbor algorithm in which closely related sequences were merged to remove PCR and sequencing errors. V, D and J gene segments were assigned by aligning CDR3 sequences to IMGT reference sequences. For a sequence to be retained, at least a six-nucleotide match to both a V gene segment and a J gene segment was required. A rearrangement was called productive if the CDR3 had no stop codons and remained in frame with V and J, and every other rearrangement was called non-productive. Following IMGT convention, CDR3 was defined as the stretch from the second conserved V-encoded cysteine up to the conserved J-encoded phenylalanine. The earlier analysis of about 590 of the donors excluded sequences that lacked an unambiguous match to a single V gene segment. An earlier analysis of about 600 of the donors called V segments functional above 56.7% productive rearrangements and segregating when the between-donor standard deviation exceeded 5%. A statistical classification framework was built to diagnose cytomegalovirus status from the catalog of TCR beta chain sequences. V and J gene assignment, in a later analysis, came from comparing TCR nucleotide sequences with IMGT/GENE-DB human TR gene sequences. A later analysis assigned CDR3 sequences and most-parsimonious VDJ recombination scenarios with the TCRdist pipeline. In a later analysis, each TCR beta chain was defined by its CDR3 amino acid sequence together with its V-gene family, and reads lacking a unique V-gene family were excluded. To address suspected cross-contamination and a sequencing artifact, a later analysis removed roughly 640 highly shared, low-generation-probability nucleotide sequences. In a later analysis, a clonal expansion index was calculated for each public chain from normalized within-repertoire ranks of inferred template counts. A later analysis computed generation probabilities with a VDJ recombination model fitted to out-of-frame rearrangements, and checked the results against IGoR. In a later analysis, hypergeometric tests were used to score TCR-TCR, TCR-HLA and TCR-CMV co-occurrence, with a repertoire-size bias correction applied to TCR pairs. In a later analysis, false discovery rates were estimated by permuting HLA or CMV assignments 20 times. In a later analysis, co-occurring TCRs were grouped using DBSCAN, with TCRdist sequence similarity added in when clustering inside HLA-allele-positive subsets. Repertoires with fewer than 30,000 or more than 120,000 public chains were left out of co-occurrence clustering, as were roughly five repertoires with anomalous nucleotide sharing. Sourced from immuneACCESS, this table was stored by TCRdb with only in-frame sequences that have V and J called. A share of the clones is absent; for the studies checked, an unresolved V gene accounts for under half, and the remainder has no known explanation. V and J calls plus clone size are reproduced from that table; the DNA served to infer D and trimming. The sample table holds approximately 89,000 clones, of which around 74% were seen once. The leading ten clones occupy around 9.1% of the sample.

In total, roughly 670 healthy bone marrow donors made up the cohort. All cohort members were sampled while nominally healthy, although unrecorded immune exposures were likely present. The donor was CMV seropositive and was included in the group of approximately 300 seropositive cohort members. A peripheral blood sample was collected from each donor, and TCR beta sequencing was performed on peripheral blood mononuclear cells. Genomic DNA extraction from the blood cell samples was performed with the Qiagen DNeasy Blood Extraction Kit. This receptor was obtained from a man aged 25-45 years in good health and CMV-seropositive. The sample was PBMCs.

The nucleotide sequence reads TGTGCCAGCAGCCAAGGCGCAGCGACTGCGAACACCGGGGAGCTGTTTTTT. The resulting protein is CASSQGAATANTGELFF. The rearranged segments are TRBV14 and TRBJ2-2, with the D gene uncertain. Including cysteine and phenylalanine, the CDR3 has 17 amino acids. Only the CDR3 DNA stays, 51 bases, in frame from base 1. The germline V gene specifies SGHDN as CDR1 and FVKESK as CDR2. Trimming at the junction amounts to 1 base on V and 0 bases on J, and the germline ends lie 12 bases apart.